This T cell receptor beta chain was found in a study of breast tumors, draining lymph nodes, adjacent tissues. Study-wide findings and caveats: Tumor T cell lymph node origin was a supported hypothesis, not proven. Tumors had less TCR diversity than lymph nodes, more than nontumor tissue.

Samples came from axillary lymph nodes draining the breast cancer. This CDR3 comprises 16 residues. Germline V gene sequence: CDR1 SGHRS, CDR2 YFSETQ. V gave up 4 bases and J gave up 9 bases, with 23 bases separating them. Note on this clonotype: Its target is unknown. This could be a read error, since a much larger clone is one nucleotide away.

TCRdb processed the multiplex PCR reads anew with MiXCR; each CDR3 protein has one entry. In the table there are approximately 88,000 distinct CDR3 sequences, approximately 30% of which are singletons. The source of this sequence is a female donor with breast cancer. Some clones in this sample may be carry-over from other donors' samples. Sequencing used axillary lymph node tissue. The chain links TRBV5-1 to TRBJ2-1, with D possibly being TRBD2 (5 bases). The chain's CDR3 is CASSPGGGQEAGEQFF. The CDR3 nucleotides are TGCGCCAGCAGCCCGGGCGGTGGCCAGGAGGCCGGTGAGCAGTTCTTC.